The 21 T cell receptor beta chains listed next were all sequenced from one sample in a study of molecular identifiers for immune sequencing clone quantification. TCRdb called the PCR reads again in MiXCR, with one record for every CDR3 protein. Of 300,000 to 350,000 distinct CDR3 sequences in the sample, about a fifth are singletons; the top ten hold approximately 0.83%. Sequencing was done on a sample of naive CD8+ T cells from blood, with Jurkat cell RNA spiked in. The subset was: FACS-sorted CD8+CD4-CCR7+CD45RA+ naive T cells. These receptor sequences come from a human donor in good health. Some libraries in this study had Jurkat cell RNA spiked in.

This clonotype was recorded many times. The chain employs TRBV5-4 and TRBJ2-2; D may be TRBD2 (8 bases). In germline, CDR1 is SGHNT, CDR2 YYREEE (reference sequence). V was pared by 4 bases and J by 0 bases, with 22 bases between. This CDR3 has 19 amino acids. CDR3 sequence (DNA): TGTGCCAGCAGCGCTGGGGACAGCGGACTAGCAGCGAACACCGGGGAGCTGTTTTTT. Translated: CASSAGDSGLAANTGELFF.

This clonotype came up many times. This sequence joins TRBV4-3 and TRBJ1-3, with a tentative D call TRBD1 (5 bases). The CDR3 is 19 residues long. CDR1 is LGHNA, CDR2 YSLEER, per germline. Trimming shortened V by 0 bases and J by 3 bases, and 21 bases separated the two germline ends. In nucleotides, the CDR3 is TGCGCCAGCAGCCAAGATCGGTCAAGGCAGGGTAATTTTGGAAACACCATATATTTT. As protein: CASSQDRSRQGNFGNTIYF.

The genes are TRBV30 and TRBJ1-1; no clear D. There are 13 residues in the CDR3. V lost 0 bases, J lost 5 bases, and 10 bases lay in between. From germline, CDR1 is GTSNPN and CDR2 SVGIG (reference sequence). CDR3 sequence (DNA): TGTGCCTGGAGTGTTAGGGTAGGGACTGAAGCTTTCTTT. Translated: CAWSVRVGTEAFF.

About this clonotype itself: This may arise from a read error, as a much more abundant clone is one base away. The chain couples TRBV24-1 to TRBJ2-5; 13 bases are a match to TRBD2. The CDR3 sequence is 18 residues long. Germline V gene data show CDR1 as KGHDR and CDR2 as SFDVKD. As DNA, the CDR3 is TGTGCCACCAGTGATTCCCAACTAGCGGGAGGGCTCTCAGAGACCCAGCACTTC. As protein: CATSDSQLAGGLSETQHF.

Details on this clonotype: This may be a read error: a much more frequent sequence differs by one nucleotide. The chain is built from TRBV7-2 and TRBJ2-3; TRBD1 matches 7 bases. This CDR3 is 15 amino acids long. Germline CDR1 is SGHTA and CDR2 is FQGNSA. The CDR3 region has the DNA TGTGCCAGCAGCCTGACAGGGACGAGGGCAGATACGCCGTATTTT. Its protein product is CASSLTGTRADTPYF.

In this sample, this clonotype turned up many times. The rearrangement uses TRBV4-1 and TRBJ1-6; possibly TRBD1 for D (5 bases). Germline loops: CDR1 MGHRA, CDR2 YSYEKL. V was clipped by 3 bases and J by 1 base, with 10 bases between them. The CDR3 runs 16 residues. The CDR3 DNA is TGCGCCAGCAGCCAGTCGGGGCAGTCCTATAATTCACCCCTCCACTTT. It specifies CASSQSGQSYNSPLHF.

This clonotype was seen ten or more times. This chain links TRBV5-6 with TRBJ2-2; TRBD1 might be the D (6 bases). The CDR3 length is 15 residues. Between the trimmed V and J ends, which lost 3 bases and 4 bases, there was a span of 13 bases. The germline CDR1 and CDR2 sequences are SGHDT and YYEEEE. The CDR3 DNA reads as TGTGCCAGCAGCTGGGACATTTCTTTCACCGGGGAGCTGTTTTTT. As protein: CASSWDISFTGELFF.

Comments on this clonotype: This sequence may be a read error, since a much larger clone differs from it by one base. V gene TRBV20-1 combines with J gene TRBJ2-7; D is unclear. Germline V gene sequence: CDR1 DFQATT, CDR2 SNEGSKA (reference sequence). The CDR3 has 11 residues. For the CDR3, the DNA is TGCAGTGCTAGTGTGAGCTACGAGCAGCACTTC. Its protein product is CSASVSYEQHF.

Concerning this clonotype: A much larger clone lies a single base off, so this may be a read error. The rearrangement joins TRBV25-1 to TRBJ1-6; no clear D. The CDR3 contains 14 residues. Germline-derived CDR1 and CDR2 are MGHDK and SYGVNS. The V end lost 2 bases, the J end lost 9 bases, and 11 bases lay between the germline ends. The CDR3 nucleotides are TGTGCCAGCAGTGAAGGTACAGACTGTTCACCCCTCCACTTT. It is translated as CASSEGTDCSPLHF.

To note about this clonotype: This could be a read error, since a much larger clone is one nucleotide away. The chain uses TRBV20-1 and TRBJ2-7; perhaps TRBD2 as D (6 bases). The V end lost 5 bases, the J end lost 0 bases, and 17 bases lay between the germline ends. The germline V gene encodes CDR1 DFQATT and CDR2 SNEGSKA (reference sequence). The CDR3 spans 15 residues. The CDR3 spells CSAPPGASDSYEQYF. CDR3 DNA sequence: TGCAGTGCTCCACCCGGGGCTAGCGACTCCTACGAGCAGTACTTC.

This clonotype occurred many times. The J gene is TRBJ1-2, the V gene TRBV27, with 8 bases matching TRBD1. The CDR3 extends over 13 amino acids. V lost 7 bases and J lost 8; bases outside the gene matches: 9. The V gene's germline CDR1 is MNHEY and CDR2 SMNVEV (reference sequence). CDR3 sequence: CASIGQGAGGYTF. CDR3 bases: TGTGCCAGCATCGGGCAGGGGGCAGGAGGCTACACCTTC.

Turning to this clonotype: Since a much larger clone is just one base distant, this may be a read error. The chain combines TRBV28 with TRBJ1-5, with D possibly being TRBD1 (6 bases). Per germline, CDR1 MDHEN and CDR2 SYDVKM. CDR3 length equals 17 residues. In DNA form, the CDR3 reads TGTGCCAGCAGTTTATTAAACAGGGTCGGTAGCAATCGGCCCCAGCATTTT. It specifies CASSLLNRVGSNRPQHF.

As for this clonotype: A clone one base away is much larger, so this may be a read error. In nucleotides, the CDR3 is TGTGCCAGCAGTCCCCGGACAGGGACCTATAGCAATCAGCCCCAGCATTTT. Protein: CASSPRTGTYSNQPQHF. The V gene is TRBV28, the J gene TRBJ1-5; 8 bases fit TRBD1. The CDR3 spans 17 residues. The V gene end was trimmed by 5 bases and the J gene end by 0 bases; junction bases not matched to a gene: 9. From germline, CDR1 is MDHEN and CDR2 SYDVKM.

This clonotype has only one observation. Being one base from a much bigger clone, this may be a read error. The chain joins TRBV7-9 to TRBJ2-7; D not resolved. This CDR3 is built from 14 residues. V shed 7 bases and J shed 0 bases, with 13 bases lying between them. Germline values: CDR1 SEHNR, CDR2 FQNEAQ (reference sequence). CDR3 protein: CASIPFPSSYEQYF. CDR3 nucleotides: TGTGCCAGCATCCCATTTCCCAGCTCCTACGAGCAGTACTTC.

About this clonotype itself: A read error may be the cause here, since a much bigger clone is one base away. This chain joins TRBV13 and TRBJ2-1, with D tentatively TRBD1 (5 bases). The CDR3 sequence is 13 residues long. Germline V gene data show CDR1 as PRHDT and CDR2 as FYEKMQ (reference sequence). CDR3 sequence: CASSLLGANGQFF. The DNA for the CDR3 is TGTGCCAGCAGCTTGTTAGGGGCTAATGGGCAGTTCTTC.

The V and J genes are TRBV28 and TRBJ2-7; D possibly corresponds to TRBD2 (6 bases). CDR1 and CDR2 (germline): MDHEN, SYDVKM. With 1 base removed from V and 7 bases from J, the gap between germline ends came to 17 bases. There are 15 residues in the CDR3. The CDR3 is CASSLLLAGRGEQYF. The CDR3 region has the DNA TGTGCCAGCAGTTTATTACTAGCAGGAAGAGGGGAGCAGTACTTC.

This clonotype was counted between two and nine times. The chain links TRBV7-9 to TRBJ1-1; 8 bases are shared with TRBD1. CDR1 and CDR2 (germline): SEHNR, FQNEAQ (reference sequence). V lost 6 bases and J lost 5; bases outside the gene matches: 8. This CDR3 contains 14 residues. The CDR3 sequence is CASSSTGEWTEAFF. CDR3 nucleotide sequence: TGTGCCAGCAGTTCGACAGGGGAATGGACTGAAGCTTTCTTT.

This clonotype was observed a handful of times. V is TRBV19 and J is TRBJ2-3; TRBD2 is a possible D gene (6 bases). Trimming pared 2 bases from V and 5 bases from J, leaving 8 bases between. The CDR3 covers 13 residues. The V gene's germline CDR1 is LNHDA and CDR2 SQIVND (reference sequence). The DNA for the CDR3 is TGTGCCAGTAGTATACTCGGGGGAGATACGCAGTATTTT. Amino acids: CASSILGGDTQYF.

There are many counts of this clonotype. This CDR3 reads CAWSVQGNTEAFF. CDR3 coding DNA: TGTGCCTGGAGTGTACAGGGGAACACTGAAGCTTTCTTT. This chain joins TRBV30 and TRBJ1-1; a possible D gene is TRBD1 (6 bases). The V end was cut by 0 bases, the J end by 1 base, with 6 bases between. The CDR3 length is 13 residues. The germline CDR1 and CDR2 sequences are GTSNPN and SVGIG (reference sequence).

This clonotype was detected ten times or more. The chain joins TRBV7-2 to TRBJ2-7; a weak D match, TRBD1 (6 bases). The length of the CDR3 is 14 residues. Germline loops: CDR1 SGHTA, CDR2 FQGNSA. With 0 bases removed from V and 5 bases from J, the gap between germline ends came to 11 bases. CDR3 region: CASSLAAGENEQYF. DNA of the CDR3: TGTGCCAGCAGCTTAGCGGCAGGGGAAAACGAGCAGTACTTC.

In its sample, this clonotype was seen many times. The chain links TRBV30 to TRBJ1-1; 9 nucleotides agree with TRBD1. The V gene end was trimmed by 2 bases and the J gene end by 0 bases; junction bases not matched to a gene: 7. This CDR3 is built from 16 residues. Per the germline V gene, CDR1 is GTSNPN and CDR2 is SVGIG (reference sequence). CDR3 nucleotide sequence: TGTGCCTGGAGTCTCCGGGACAGGGTTATGAACACTGAAGCTTTCTTT. This encodes CAWSLRDRVMNTEAFF.